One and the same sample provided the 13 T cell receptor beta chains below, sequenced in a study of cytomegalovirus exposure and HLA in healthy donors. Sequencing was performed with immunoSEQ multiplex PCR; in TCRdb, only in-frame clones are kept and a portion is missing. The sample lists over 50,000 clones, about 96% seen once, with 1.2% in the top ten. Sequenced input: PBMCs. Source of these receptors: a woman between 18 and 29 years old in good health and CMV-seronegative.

The CDR3 DNA sequence: TGTGCCAGCTCACCAATCCGTGATGAAAAACTGTTTTTT. It specifies CASSPIRDEKLFF. The V and J genes are TRBV18 and TRBJ1-4; D remains ambiguous. The CDR3 extends over 13 amino acids. Trimming stripped 2 bases from V and 6 bases from J, with 7 bases between. Germline V gives CDR1 KGHSH, CDR2 LQKENI.

For the CDR3, the DNA is TGCAGTGCTATCCGGGGTATTGAAGCTTTCTTT. It yields the protein CSAIRGIEAFF. The chain has TRBV20-1 and TRBJ1-1, with D uncertain. The V and J ends lost 4 bases and 7 bases respectively, with 10 bases between them. The germline V gene has CDR1 DFQATT and CDR2 SNEGSKA (reference sequence). The CDR3 has 11 amino acids.

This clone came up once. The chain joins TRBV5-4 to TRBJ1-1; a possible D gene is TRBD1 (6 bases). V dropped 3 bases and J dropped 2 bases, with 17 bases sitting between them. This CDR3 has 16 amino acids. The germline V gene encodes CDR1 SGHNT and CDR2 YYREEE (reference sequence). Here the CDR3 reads CASSWGGGTPNTEAFF. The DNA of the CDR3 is TGTGCCAGCAGCTGGGGGGGAGGGACACCTAACACTGAAGCTTTCTTT.

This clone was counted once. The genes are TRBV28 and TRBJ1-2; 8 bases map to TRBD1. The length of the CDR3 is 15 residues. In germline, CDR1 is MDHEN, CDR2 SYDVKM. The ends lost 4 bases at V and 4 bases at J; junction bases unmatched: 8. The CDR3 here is CASSWRRGRVYGYTF. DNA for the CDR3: TGTGCCAGCAGTTGGCGCAGGGGGCGGGTCTATGGCTACACCTTC.

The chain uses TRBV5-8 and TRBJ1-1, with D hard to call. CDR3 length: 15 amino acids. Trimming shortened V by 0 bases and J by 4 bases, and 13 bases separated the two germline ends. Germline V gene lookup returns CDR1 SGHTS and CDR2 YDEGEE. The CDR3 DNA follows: TGTGCCAGCAGCTTGGGAAGCCTCCGGGGCACTGAAGCTTTCTTT. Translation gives CASSLGSLRGTEAFF.

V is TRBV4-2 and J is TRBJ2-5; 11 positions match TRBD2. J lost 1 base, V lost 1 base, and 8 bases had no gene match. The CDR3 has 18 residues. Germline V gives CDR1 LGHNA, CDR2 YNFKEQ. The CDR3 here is CASSQVPSGTSGQETQYF. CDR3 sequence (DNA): TGTGCCAGCAGCCAAGTCCCGTCCGGGACTAGCGGCCAAGAGACCCAGTACTTC.

The CDR3 DNA sequence: TGTGCCTGGAGTCCCGACAGACACAATGAGCAGTTCTTC. Protein product: CAWSPDRHNEQFF. V usage is TRBV30 and J usage is TRBJ2-1; maybe TRBD1 (5 bases). The germline V and J ends were trimmed by 2 bases and 5 bases, with 10 bases remaining between them. Germline lookup yields CDR1 GTSNPN and CDR2 SVGIG (reference sequence). This CDR3 has 13 amino acids.

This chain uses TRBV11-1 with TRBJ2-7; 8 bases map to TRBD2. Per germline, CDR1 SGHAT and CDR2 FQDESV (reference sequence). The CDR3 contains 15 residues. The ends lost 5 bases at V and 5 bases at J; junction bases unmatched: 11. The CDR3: CASSTPTSGGNEQYF. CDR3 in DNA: TGTGCCAGCAGCACGCCCACTAGCGGAGGGAACGAGCAGTACTTC.

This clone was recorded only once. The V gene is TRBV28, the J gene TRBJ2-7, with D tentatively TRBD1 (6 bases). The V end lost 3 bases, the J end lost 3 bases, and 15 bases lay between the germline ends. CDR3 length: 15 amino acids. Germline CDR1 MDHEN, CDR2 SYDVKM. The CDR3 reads CASSFQGLRFYEQYF. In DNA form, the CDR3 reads TGTGCCAGCAGTTTCCAGGGGTTAAGGTTCTACGAGCAGTACTTC.

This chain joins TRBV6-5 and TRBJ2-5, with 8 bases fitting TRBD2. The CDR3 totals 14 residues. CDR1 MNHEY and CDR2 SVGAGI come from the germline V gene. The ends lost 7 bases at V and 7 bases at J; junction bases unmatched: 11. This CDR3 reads CASTSGGGSRTQYF. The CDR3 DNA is TGTGCCAGCACCAGCGGGGGAGGGTCACGGACCCAGTACTTC.

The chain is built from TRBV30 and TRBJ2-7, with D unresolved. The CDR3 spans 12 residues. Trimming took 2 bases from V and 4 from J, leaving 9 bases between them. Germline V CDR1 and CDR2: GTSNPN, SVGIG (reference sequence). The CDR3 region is CAWSRDTYEQYF. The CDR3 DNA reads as TGTGCCTGGAGTCGTGACACTTACGAGCAGTACTTC. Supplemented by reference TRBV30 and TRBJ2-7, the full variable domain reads SQTIHQWPATLVQPVGSPLSLECTVEGTSNPNLYWYRQAAGRGLQLLFYSVGIGQISSEVPQNLSASRPQDRQFILSSKKLLLSDSGFYLCAWSRDTYEQYFGPGTRLTVT.

The CDR3 coding sequence is TGTGCCAGCAGCGCCCTCACTAGCGGGGGCTCCTACGAGCAGTACTTC. Its protein is CASSALTSGGSYEQYF. This sequence joins TRBV7-8 and TRBJ2-7, with 11 nucleotides matching TRBD2. Losses at the gene ends were 5 bases for V and 0 bases for J; bases not matched to a gene: 6. From germline, CDR1 is SGHVS and CDR2 FQNEAQ. This CDR3 spans 16 amino acids. The full variable domain, completed using reference TRBV7-8 and TRBJ2-7, is GAGVSQSPRYKVAKRGQDVALRCDPISGHVSLFWYQQALGQGPEFLTYFQNEAQLDKSGLPSDRFFAERPEGSVSTLKIQRTQQEDSAVYLCASSALTSGGSYEQYFGPGTRLTVT.

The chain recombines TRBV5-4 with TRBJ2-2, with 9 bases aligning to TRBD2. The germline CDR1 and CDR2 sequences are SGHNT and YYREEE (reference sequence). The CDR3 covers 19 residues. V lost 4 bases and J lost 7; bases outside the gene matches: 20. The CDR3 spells CASSREGRGVAGDVGELFF. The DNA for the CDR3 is TGTGCCAGCAGCCGTGAAGGACGAGGGGTAGCGGGAGACGTCGGGGAGCTGTTTTTT.